The present entry profiles one T cell receptor (beta chain) with its context. Its antigen is currently not known. No much larger clonotype is one base removed from it; base qualities were not supplied. The donors were healthy, HIV-negative adults with no recently reported acute infections or vaccinations. All donors were Caucasian adults living in Nashville, Tennessee, USA. CD8 memory samples were composed of magnetically selected CD45RO+ cells combined with CCR7-negative CD45RA+ effector memory (TemRA) cells. Blood was obtained by leukapheresis, after which PBMCs were separated by Ficoll-Histopaque density gradient centrifugation and cryopreserved in liquid nitrogen vapor phase. Analytical flow cytometry was used to check the purity and quantity of each magnetically sorted T cell population. From each sorted fraction, genomic DNA was isolated and quantified by UV absorbance on a Nanodrop 2000c. Using the deep immunoSEQ assay, multiplex PCR amplified TCR CDR3 regions from genomic DNA. Extracted genomic DNA from each cell subset was distributed evenly across all wells of several immunoSEQ 96-well plates, and each plate was treated as a replicate. For sorted subsets, 200 to 250 ng genomic DNA, equal to 30,000 or so T cell genomes, was loaded into each replicate PCR. Purified libraries were quantified with a Qubit 3.0 fluorometer, sized on a Bioanalyzer 2100, and re-quantified with the KAPA Library Quantification kit. Every immunoSEQ 96-well plate was sequenced on a dedicated single-read 150-cycle Illumina NextSeq 550 flow cell. The original methods were these. The immunoSEQ output contained only junctional sequences without quality scores, so filtering could not match that applied to full-length reads. To assign V/J genes and CDR3, sequences were annotated using PyIR, a Python wrapper for IgBLAST v1.9, with IMGT germline references. Reads were removed for weak V/J assignments (E-value above 1e-6), missing CDR3, stop codons, out-of-frame junctions, or ambiguous translated residues. V3J clonotypes were defined as sequences sharing an identical inferred V gene, J gene, and CDR3 amino acid sequence. The percentage overlap between two repertoires was calculated by dividing the number of shared unique clonotypes by the size of the smaller repertoire. Three approaches were used to assess repertoire richness: RTK rarefaction, the Chao1 estimator, and Recon v2.1 estimates of unobserved clonotypes. Generation probabilities for all TCRbeta clonotypes obtained by the gDNA method from several donors were computed using OLGA. TCRdb mirrors the immuneACCESS table, restricted to in-frame sequences. Some clones are absent from its copies; in checked studies, under half trace to an unresolved V gene, and the reason for the others is unknown. V and J calls and clone size follow that table, whereas D and trimming were derived from the DNA. Within this sample are roughly 400,000 clones, with 90% to 98% of them counted one time only. More than 0.3% of the sample rests with the top ten.

These data come from a study of shared clonotypes between healthy human individuals (dated by TCRdb to 2020 to 2021). Notes on the research overall: A few men and two women, aged 18 to 49 years, made up the cohort. To estimate repertoire size and how much clonotype sharing occurs between individuals, the study deeply sequenced the blood TCR repertoires of roughly 5 healthy adults. For each donor, CD4 naive and CD4 memory were each given three plates, CD8 naive was given two plates, and CD8 memory was given one plate. Leukapheresis yielded between about 0.94 and 8.9 billion PBMCs per donor. Different laboratories and diverse techniques were used to prepare libraries and sequence TCR repertoires, to increase sequencing depth and limit assay-specific biases. The study at large found these results: When a few donors were compared, the shared fraction of clonotypes was 5% to 6.5% for naive CD4, approximately 3.5% for naive CD8, 2% to 2.5% for memory CD4, and 0.35% to 0.5% for memory CD8. Larger estimated clonotype richness was generally found for naive subsets than for memory subsets. Only blood was sampled, and tissue TCR repertoires likely differ from those in blood. Rarefaction of sorted-subset datasets indicated incomplete sequencing despite the large sequencing depth. Pairwise subsampling indicated that sequencing depth was expected to affect the degree of clonotype sharing among donors. Compared with non-shared clonotypes, clonotypes shared by all four sorted-subset donors had higher generation probabilities. Because the study included a small number of donors, the genetic and exposure-history diversity represented was limited.

CDR1 and CDR2 were assigned from the germline V gene (reference sequence) as MNHEY and SMNVEV. Including the terminal cysteine and phenylalanine, the CDR3 comprises 14 residues. Only the CDR3 DNA stays, 42 bases, in frame from base 1. The junction carries 16 bases between V and J, which are trimmed by 8 bases and 5 bases respectively. The V and J segments used are TRBV27 and TRBJ1-5; possibly the D gene is TRBD1, per 5 matching bases. The receptor was derived from a young man in good health. The specimen sequenced was memory CD8+ T cells sorted from blood. Interpreted using the paper, the cell subset or site label stands for: CD45RO+ cells pooled with CCR7-negative TemRA cells. The sequenced DNA: TGTGCCAGCGCGGTCCAGGGAAGGGATCAGCCCCAGCATTTT. Its protein reads: CASAVQGRDQPQHF.